This TCR beta chain was observed in a study of cytomegalovirus exposure and HLA in healthy donors. The study, taken as a whole, reports: Previously analyzed data showed that most TCR beta V segments were productive at a frequency of about 90% or about 30%. Reports indicated that the classifier achieved high specificity and sensitivity in diagnosing cytomegalovirus status.

Trimming shortened V by 1 base and J by 7 bases, and 11 bases separated the two germline ends. The CDR3 extends over 13 amino acids. Germline-derived CDR1 and CDR2 are GTSNPN and SVGIG (reference sequence). The PCR made use of 60 Vbeta and 13 Jbeta primers. Clones were read by immunoSEQ multiplex PCR, and TCRdb kept only the in-frame ones, dropping some. The sample gives around 170,000 clones, over 75% of which show up once; 1% to 1.5% is in the top ten. This clone was seen a few times. What it recognizes is unknown. The chain links TRBV30 to TRBJ1-5; D possibly corresponds to TRBD1 (6 bases). Sample: PBMCs. The TCR originated in a man aged 50 to 59 in good health and CMV-seropositive. The chain's CDR3 is CAWSGGQGQPQHF. CDR3 nucleotides: TGTGCCTGGAGTGGAGGTCAGGGGCAGCCCCAGCATTTT.